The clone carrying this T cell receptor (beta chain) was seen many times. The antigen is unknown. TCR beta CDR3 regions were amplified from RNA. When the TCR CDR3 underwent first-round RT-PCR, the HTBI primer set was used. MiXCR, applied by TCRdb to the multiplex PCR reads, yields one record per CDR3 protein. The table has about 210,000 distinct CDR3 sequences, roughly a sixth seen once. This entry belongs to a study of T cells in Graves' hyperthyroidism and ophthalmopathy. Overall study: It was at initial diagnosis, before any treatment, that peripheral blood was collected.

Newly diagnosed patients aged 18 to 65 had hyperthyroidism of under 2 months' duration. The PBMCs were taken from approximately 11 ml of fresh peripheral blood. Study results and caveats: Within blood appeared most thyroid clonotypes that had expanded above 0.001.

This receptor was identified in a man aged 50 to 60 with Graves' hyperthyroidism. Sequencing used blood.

CDR3 in amino acids: CAWSWAGGQETQYF. CDR3 DNA: TGTGCCTGGAGTTGGGCGGGAGGGCAGGAGACCCAGTACTTC. The V call is TRBV30, the J call TRBJ2-5; 9 nucleotides line up with TRBD2. The CDR3 is made up of 14 amino acids. The ends lost 2 bases at V and 5 bases at J; junction bases unmatched: 6. CDR1 GTSNPN and CDR2 SVGIG come from the germline V gene (reference sequence).